This T cell receptor beta chain emerged from a study of blood T cell repertoires in COVID-19. Whole-study context: Whether acute or convalescent, the COVID-19 samples came from the United States, Italy and Spain. The cDNA or gDNA used as material had been derived from T cells, B-cell-depleted T cells, or PBMCs.

The V end was cut by 5 bases, the J end by 4 bases, with 18 bases between. The CDR3 has 16 amino acids. Germline CDR1 reads SGHTA; CDR2 reads FQGTGA. Sequencing was performed with immunoSEQ multiplex PCR; in TCRdb, only in-frame clones are kept and a portion is missing. The top ten clones hold 9.2% of a sample with 40,000 to 45,000 clones, 92% of them seen once. This chain connects TRBV7-3 to TRBJ2-1, with D perhaps TRBD2 (6 bases). The receptor's source is a man aged 50 to 59 with active COVID-19. Sequenced sample: peripheral blood. The CDR3 DNA sequence: TGTGCCAGCAGCCTAGGGACCGGGGGAGCGTACAATGAGCAGTTCTTC. This codes for CASSLGTGGAYNEQFF.